A single sample gave rise to the 26 T cell receptor beta chains below, sequenced in a study of T cell responses to AZD1222 COVID-19 vaccine. Method: immunoSEQ multiplex PCR; TCRdb's copy keeps in-frame clones and lacks some. The data hold roughly 130,000 clones, with 80% to 95% observed a single time. The material was peripheral blood, obtained 28 days after the second AZD1222 dose. The receptors were sampled from an adult who received the AZD1222 COVID-19 vaccine.

The rearrangement joins TRBV5-1 to TRBJ2-1, with a possible D match to TRBD2 (5 bases). CDR1 and CDR2 (germline): SGHRS, YFSETQ. V lost 5 bases and J lost 4, with 19 bases in between. This CDR3 contains 16 residues. The CDR3 is CASSAPGGPIYNEQFF. CDR3 in DNA: TGCGCCAGCAGTGCCCCAGGCGGGCCTATTTACAATGAGCAGTTCTTC.

The chain combines TRBV9 with TRBJ1-2, with 7 bases lining up with TRBD1. The CDR3 contains 16 residues. The ends lost 3 bases at V and 2 bases at J; junction bases unmatched: 10. Germline V lookup: CDR1 SGDLS, CDR2 YYNGEE. The CDR3 loop is CASSAPQGVINYGYTF. CDR3 in DNA: TGTGCCAGCAGCGCTCCTCAGGGGGTAATAAACTATGGCTACACCTTC.

The chain couples TRBV7-3 to TRBJ2-7; D tentatively fits TRBD1 or TRBD2 (6 bases each). Germline lookup yields CDR1 SGHTA and CDR2 FQGTGA. V was trimmed by 1 base and J by 2 bases, leaving 12 bases between them. The CDR3 spans 15 residues. CDR3 loop: CASSLRRGDPYEQYF. DNA of the CDR3: TGTGCCAGCAGCTTAAGAAGGGGGGACCCCTACGAGCAGTACTTC.

The rearrangement uses TRBV4-3 and TRBJ2-7; D is possibly TRBD1 or TRBD2 (5 bases each). This CDR3 is 14 amino acids long. Trimming pared 0 bases from V and 2 bases from J, leaving 8 bases between. Germline assignment: CDR1 LGHNA and CDR2 YSLEER. CDR3 sequence: CASSQDRGPYEQYF. CDR3 bases: TGCGCCAGCAGCCAAGACCGGGGACCCTACGAGCAGTACTTC.

V gene TRBV12-5 combines with J gene TRBJ1-1; D call uncertain. From germline, CDR1 is LGHNT and CDR2 FRNRAP. V was clipped by 5 bases and J by 2 bases, with 6 bases between them. This CDR3 spans 12 amino acids. As DNA, the CDR3 is TGTGCTAGTGGTCGGGATAACACTGAAGCTTTCTTT. Amino acid sequence: CASGRDNTEAFF.

The chain combines TRBV6-2 or TRBV6-3 with TRBJ1-2, with 8 bases that match TRBD1. Per the germline V gene, CDR1 is MNHEY and CDR2 is SVGEGT. V lost 2 bases, J lost 1 base, and 9 bases stayed unmatched. The CDR3 spans 17 residues. The CDR3 sequence is CASSYRPGDRSNYGYTF. The CDR3 DNA reads TGTGCCAGCAGTTACCGACCAGGGGACAGGAGTAACTATGGCTACACCTTC.

The CDR3 bases are TGCGCCAGCAGCCAAGCGGGACAGTCCAATTCACCCCTCCACTTT. Amino acid sequence: CASSQAGQSNSPLHF. The chain is built from TRBV4-3 and TRBJ1-6; 7 bases are shared with TRBD1. Germline trimming cut 1 base from V and 7 bases from J; bases unmatched to any gene: 4. The CDR3 is made up of 15 amino acids. The V gene's germline CDR1 is LGHNA and CDR2 YSLEER.

This clone was counted a single time. The CDR3 is CASSPNNYGYTF. The DNA for the CDR3 is TGTGCCAGCAGCCCCAACAACTATGGCTACACCTTC. The V call is TRBV5-6, the J call TRBJ1-2; D gene ambiguous. V lost 4 bases and J 2 bases, leaving 6 bases between the germline ends. The length of the CDR3 is 12 residues. Germline lookup yields CDR1 SGHDT and CDR2 YYEEEE.

The chain joins TRBV4-2 to TRBJ1-4; D is ambiguous. Trimming pared 4 bases from V and 8 bases from J, leaving 14 bases between. This CDR3 is 14 amino acids long. The germline V gene encodes CDR1 LGHNA and CDR2 YNFKEQ. The CDR3 nucleotides read TGTGCCAGCAGCCCCCGGGATTTGACCGAAAAACTGTTTTTT. Translated, it gives CASSPRDLTEKLFF.

The J gene is TRBJ2-7, the V gene TRBV19; 8 nucleotides match TRBD1. The CDR3 loop spans 19 amino acids. After removal of 5 bases from V and 1 base from J, the junction contained 19 bases not matched to a gene. Germline CDR1 is LNHDA and CDR2 is SQIVND (reference sequence). CDR3 sequence: CASSPQGTGAGGSSYEQYF. The CDR3 coding sequence is TGTGCCAGTAGTCCCCAAGGGACGGGGGCAGGGGGCTCGTCCTACGAGCAGTACTTC.

The V and J genes are TRBV6-5 and TRBJ1-1, with D hard to call. Trimming removed 0 bases from V and 3 bases from J, with 8 bases in between. Per the germline V gene, CDR1 is MNHEY and CDR2 is SVGAGI. The length of the CDR3 is 14 residues. The CDR3 region has the DNA TGTGCCAGCAGTTACTCAACCGGGGACACTGAAGCTTTCTTT. Amino acids: CASSYSTGDTEAFF.

The V gene is TRBV7-9, the J gene TRBJ2-1; D perhaps matches TRBD2 (7 bases). The CDR3 extends over 18 amino acids. Trimming shortened V by 4 bases and J by 0 bases, and 19 bases separated the two germline ends. Germline V gene lookup returns CDR1 SEHNR and CDR2 FQNEAQ (reference sequence). CDR3 amino acids: CASSSPWGGAASYNEQFF. DNA of the CDR3: TGTGCCAGCAGCTCCCCCTGGGGGGGGGCTGCCTCCTACAATGAGCAGTTCTTC. Full variable domain (missing parts from reference TRBV7-9 and TRBJ2-1): DTGVSQNPRHKITKRGQNVTFRCDPISEHNRLYWYRQTLGQGPEFLTYFQNEAQLEKSRLLSDRFSAERPKGSFSTLEIQRTEQGDSAMYLCASSSPWGGAASYNEQFFGPGTRLTVL.

V is TRBV4-3 and J is TRBJ2-3; D is uncertain. V was pared by 0 bases and J by 3 bases, with 16 bases between. The germline gives CDR1 LGHNA, CDR2 YSLEER. The CDR3 is 17 amino acids. This CDR3 is CASSQDGFGRLTDTQYF. DNA for the CDR3: TGCGCCAGCAGCCAAGATGGGTTCGGGCGGTTAACAGATACGCAGTATTTT.

The chain has TRBV5-1 and TRBJ2-1; the D gene could be TRBD1 or TRBD2 (5 bases each). The CDR3 spans 14 residues. The V gene's germline CDR1 is SGHRS and CDR2 YFSETQ. The V end was cut by 7 bases, the J end by 1 base, with 12 bases between. The CDR3 DNA follows: TGCGCCAGCGGGAGAGGGGATTCCTACAATGAGCAGTTCTTC. Its protein product is CASGRGDSYNEQFF.

V is TRBV29-1 and J is TRBJ1-6; TRBD1 matches 9 bases. The CDR3 sequence is 13 residues long. Unmatched junction bases numbered 4, after V lost 4 bases and J lost 9 bases. Germline CDR1 reads SQVTM; CDR2 reads ANQGSEA. The CDR3 DNA sequence: TGCAGCGTTGGGGACAGGGTGGCTTCACCCCTCCACTTT. It yields the protein CSVGDRVASPLHF.

V is TRBV28 and J is TRBJ2-1; the match to TRBD2 covers 8 bases. V trimming: 7 bases; J trimming: 7 bases; junction bases outside the gene matches: 18. The germline gives CDR1 MDHEN, CDR2 SYDVKM. The CDR3 length is 17 residues. CDR3 in amino acids: CASTGGGKGTRHNEQFF. The CDR3 DNA reads as TGTGCCAGCACCGGAGGAGGGAAAGGGACTAGACATAATGAGCAGTTCTTC.

V and J are TRBV5-1 and TRBJ1-5, with a possible D match to TRBD1 (6 bases). The CDR3 spans 17 residues. The germline V gene has CDR1 SGHRS and CDR2 YFSETQ. V was clipped by 3 bases and J by 5 bases, with 21 bases between them. CDR3 region: CASSSGPMGAQDQPQHF. CDR3 in DNA: TGCGCCAGCAGCTCGGGGCCCATGGGGGCGCAGGATCAGCCCCAGCATTTT.

The rearrangement uses TRBV12-3 or TRBV12-4 and TRBJ1-5; 7 nucleotides align to TRBD1. The CDR3 is 13 residues long. V shed 3 bases and J 7 bases; nucleotides not matched to a gene: 3. The CDR3 loop reads CASSFEGAQPQHF. CDR3 coding DNA: TGTGCCAGCAGTTTCGAGGGGGCGCAGCCCCAGCATTTT.

The chain carries TRBV5-1 and TRBJ2-3, with 8 positions matching TRBD2. From germline, CDR1 is SGHRS and CDR2 YFSETQ. The V gene end was trimmed by 4 bases and the J gene end by 4 bases; junction bases not matched to a gene: 8. The CDR3 consists of 15 residues. The CDR3 bases are TGCGCCAGCAGCCTTCAGGCGGGAGGTTCAGATACGCAGTATTTT. Translation: CASSLQAGGSDTQYF.

This chain's CDR3 is CASSFPQGSYSYNEQFF. The CDR3 nucleotides are TGTGCCAGCAGCTTTCCGCAGGGATCATACTCCTACAATGAGCAGTTCTTC. The chain recombines TRBV7-4 with TRBJ2-1, with D possibly TRBD1 on 5 matching bases. This CDR3 has 17 residues. Trimming stripped 3 bases from V and 0 bases from J, with 15 bases between. CDR1 and CDR2 from the germline V gene are SGHVT and SQSDAQ.

This sequence joins TRBV7-9 and TRBJ2-5, with D perhaps TRBD2 (6 bases). The CDR3 extends over 15 amino acids. V was pared by 3 bases and J by 2 bases, with 13 bases between. Germline assignment: CDR1 SEHNR and CDR2 FQNEAQ (reference sequence). The CDR3 spells CASSLNGGGQETQYF. The CDR3 nucleotides are TGTGCCAGCAGCTTGAACGGGGGAGGTCAAGAGACCCAGTACTTC.

The chain couples TRBV5-4 to TRBJ1-4, with 7 bases aligning to TRBD1. Trimming at V came to 4 bases and at J to 6 bases, leaving 9 bases not matched to a gene. Germline assignment: CDR1 SGHNT and CDR2 YYREEE (reference sequence). The CDR3 is 15 amino acids. Here the CDR3 DNA reads TGTGCCAGCAGCCTAGGGGGCGCCCCGGATGAAAAACTGTTTTTT. It encodes CASSLGGAPDEKLFF. Variable domain in full (rest from reference TRBV5-4 and TRBJ1-4): ETGVTQSPTHLIKTRGQQVTLRCSSQSGHNTVSWYQQALGQGPQFIFQYYREEENGRGNFPPRFSGLQFPNYSSELNVNALELDDSALYLCASSLGGAPDEKLFFGSGTQLSVL.

The chain is built from TRBV2 and TRBJ2-2; D is unclear. In germline, CDR1 is SNHLY, CDR2 FYNNEI. This CDR3 is 12 amino acids long. Trimming stripped 7 bases from V and 3 bases from J, with 6 bases between. The CDR3 protein is CASNWDTGELFF. CDR3 in DNA: TGTGCCAGCAATTGGGACACCGGGGAGCTGTTTTTT. The complete variable domain, with remaining parts taken from reference TRBV2 and TRBJ2-2, reads EPEVTQTPSHQVTQMGQEVILRCVPISNHLYFYWYRQILGQKVEFLVSFYNNEISEKSEIFDDQFSVERPDGSNFTLKIRSTKLEDSAMYFCASNWDTGELFFGEGSRLTVL.

The count of this clone is one. The CDR3, as DNA: TGTGCCAGCAGTGAGGAAAACAATCAGCCCCAGCATTTT. This translates into CASSEENNQPQHF. The chain employs TRBV2 and TRBJ1-5; unclear D gene. V lost 3 bases and J 3 bases, leaving 6 bases between the germline ends. In germline, CDR1 is SNHLY, CDR2 FYNNEI. This CDR3 is built from 13 residues. Combining the CDR3 with reference TRBV2 and TRBJ1-5 gives the whole variable domain EPEVTQTPSHQVTQMGQEVILRCVPISNHLYFYWYRQILGQKVEFLVSFYNNEISEKSEIFDDQFSVERPDGSNFTLKIRSTKLEDSAMYFCASSEENNQPQHFGDGTRLSIL.

The chain carries TRBV12-3 or TRBV12-4 and TRBJ2-7; 7 bases are shared with TRBD1. This CDR3 comprises 13 residues. V lost 3 bases, J lost 3 bases, and 2 bases stayed unmatched. CDR3 protein: CASSFDRDYEQYF. The CDR3, as DNA: TGTGCCAGCAGTTTCGACAGGGACTACGAGCAGTACTTC.

V gene TRBV5-1 combines with J gene TRBJ1-1; 7 bases line up with TRBD1. The CDR3 runs to 14 residues. Germline V gives CDR1 SGHRS, CDR2 YFSETQ. V lost 1 base to trimming and J lost 4 bases; unmatched junction nucleotides: 4. CDR3 sequence reads: CASSLWDSSTEAFF. The CDR3 DNA follows: TGCGCCAGCAGCTTGTGGGACAGTAGCACTGAAGCTTTCTTT.